The count of the clone carrying this T cell receptor (beta chain) is one. Its antigen is as yet unknown. TCRdb recomputed calls from the reads with MiXCR, one row per CDR3 protein. The data hold 900,000 to 950,000 distinct CDR3 sequences, with roughly a third observed a single time. The J segment lost 9 bases and the V segment lost 6 bases, leaving 7 bases of the junction unmatched. Per the germline V gene, CDR1 is MDHEN and CDR2 is SYDVKM. The CDR3 has 12 residues. The sample is drawn from a study of T cell repertoires in cytomegalovirus infection. Study context: Recently described HLA-C-restricted plus well-studied HLA-B-restricted CMV epitopes were used. CMV infection and matching HLA type were both indicated by public TCR beta signatures.

The study's findings and limits: Cumulative frequency (of public TCR beta family members) identified carriers of CMV plus the relevant HLA. Dominating the ex vivo response were TCR beta clonotypes that were CMV-specific and HLA-C-restricted.

The sequencing used cultured CD8+ T cells from PBMCs, collected from culture after CMV antigen stimulation. This receptor was obtained from a human donor in good health (CMV status not recorded). Some clones in this sample may be carry-over from other donors' samples. The V and J genes are TRBV28 and TRBJ2-7; 8 positions agree with TRBD2. Written as DNA, the CDR3 is TGTGCCAGCAGCTATACTAGCGGTGCGCAGTACGTC. Its translation: CASSYTSGAQYV.